The 26 T cell receptor beta chains reported below all come from one sample, sequenced in a study of shared clonotypes between healthy human individuals. Repertoires were generated with immunoSEQ multiplex PCR, while TCRdb's copy carries only in-frame clones and drops some. The sample yields 1 million to 1.3 million clones, about four fifths seen once. Sequencing was performed on memory CD4+ T cells from PBMCs. This sample's subset: CD45RA-negative fraction. These receptors all come from a man between 18 and 35 years old in good health. Some clones in this sample may be carry-over from other donors' samples.

In the case of this clone: This same CDR3 is encoded by further DNA sequences in the sample. The V call is TRBV19, the J call TRBJ1-5; a weak D match, TRBD1 (6 bases). V was clipped by 4 bases and J by 3 bases, with 10 bases between them. The CDR3 extends over 14 amino acids. Germline assignment: CDR1 LNHDA and CDR2 SQIVND (reference sequence). CDR3 amino acids: CASSTDRPNQPQHF. The DNA of the CDR3 is TGTGCCAGTAGTACAGACAGGCCCAATCAGCCCCAGCATTTT.

The rearrangement joins TRBV6-6 to TRBJ2-1; 9 bases are shared with TRBD1. This CDR3 is 14 amino acids long. Germline V gene lookup returns CDR1 MNHNY and CDR2 SVGAGI (reference sequence). The ends lost 6 bases at V and 7 bases at J; junction bases unmatched: 7. The CDR3 nucleotides are TGTGCCAGCAGCACGGGACAGGGTATGAATGAGCAGTTCTTC. It encodes CASSTGQGMNEQFF.

This clone was seen only a few times. The J gene is TRBJ2-5, the V gene TRBV6-1, with a tentative D call TRBD2 (5 bases). Germline assignment: CDR1 MNHNS and CDR2 SASEGT. CDR3 length: 13 residues. The V end lost 8 bases, the J end lost 10 bases, and 20 bases lay between the germline ends. The CDR3 DNA reads TGTGCCAGCTCTTCTAGGCCGGGAAGGGACCAGTACTTC. This sequence encodes CASSSRPGRDQYF.

This clone was seen just once. The chain uses TRBV7-2 and TRBJ2-2; 9 bases match TRBD2. V lost 5 bases to trimming and J lost 2 bases; unmatched junction nucleotides: 12. The germline CDR1 and CDR2 sequences are SGHTA and FQGNSA. The CDR3 length is 18 residues. CDR3 amino acids: CASSPHLSGSPNTGELFF. In DNA, the CDR3 is TGTGCCAGCAGCCCACACCTTAGCGGGAGCCCCAACACCGGGGAGCTGTTTTTT. Complete variable domain (other parts from reference TRBV7-2 and TRBJ2-2): GAGVSQSPSNKVTEKGKDVELRCDPISGHTALYWYRQSLGQGLEFLIYFQGNSAPDKSGLPSDRFSAERTGGSVSTLTIQRTQQEDSAVYLCASSPHLSGSPNTGELFFGEGSRLTVL.

This clone occurred a few times. The V and J genes are TRBV5-1 and TRBJ1-1, with TRBD1 matching over 10 bases. J lost 4 bases, V lost 5 bases, and 2 bases had no gene match. Germline values: CDR1 SGHRS, CDR2 YFSETQ. CDR3 length: 13 amino acids. Here the CDR3 reads CASRRTGGTEAFF. The CDR3 region has the DNA TGCGCCAGCAGACGGACAGGGGGCACTGAAGCTTTCTTT.

The chain is built from TRBV5-1 and TRBJ2-3; TRBD1 matches 8 bases. The junction had 8 bases not matched to a gene; V was cut back by 4 bases and J by 1 base. Germline CDR1 and CDR2: SGHRS and YFSETQ. The CDR3 is 16 residues long. This CDR3 is CASSRGTGLRTDTQYF. The CDR3 DNA follows: TGCGCCAGCAGCCGAGGGACAGGCCTACGCACAGATACGCAGTATTTT.

The rearrangement joins TRBV5-1 to TRBJ2-3; 7 bases map to TRBD2. With V trimmed by 4 bases and J by 4 bases, 9 bases remained unmatched. The CDR3 spans 15 residues. Germline values: CDR1 SGHRS, CDR2 YFSETQ. The CDR3 loop reads CASSRVSGNADTQYF. DNA for the CDR3: TGCGCCAGCAGCCGGGTCAGCGGGAACGCAGATACGCAGTATTTT.

The CDR3 here is CASSQDPGRLGIQYF. DNA of the CDR3: TGTGCCAGCAGCCAAGATCCGGGAAGGTTGGGCATTCAGTACTTC. The chain is built from TRBV4-2 and TRBJ2-4; possible D gene TRBD2, 5 bases. V was trimmed by 0 bases and J by 9 bases, leaving 15 bases between them. The CDR3 is 15 residues long. Germline V gene lookup returns CDR1 LGHNA and CDR2 YNFKEQ.

This clone was found once. The J gene is TRBJ2-7, the V gene TRBV5-1, with 8 bases fitting TRBD1. The germline V gene has CDR1 SGHRS and CDR2 YFSETQ. The CDR3 has 17 residues. With 4 bases clipped from V and 3 bases from J, the junction kept 15 bases outside the gene matches. CDR3 protein: CASSRRTGSFEGYEQYF. The CDR3 DNA follows: TGCGCCAGCAGCCGAAGGACAGGGAGTTTTGAGGGCTACGAGCAGTACTTC.

This clone was picked up a small number of times. V gene TRBV5-1 combines with J gene TRBJ1-3, with TRBD1 as a possible D gene (5 bases). The ends were cut back, 0 bases at V and 5 bases at J, with 12 bases in the middle. Looked up from germline, CDR1 is SGHRS and CDR2 is YFSETQ. This CDR3 contains 15 residues. CDR3 DNA: TGCGCCAGCAGCTTGGCATCGGGACGACGAAACACCATATATTTT. Protein: CASSLASGRRNTIYF. The full variable domain, completed using reference TRBV5-1 and TRBJ1-3, is KAGVTQTPRYLIKTRGQQVTLSCSPISGHRSVSWYQQTPGQGLQFLFEYFSETQRNKGNFPGRFSGRQFSNSRSEMNVSTLELGDSALYLCASSLASGRRNTIYFGEGSWLTVV.

Worth noting for this clone: Other DNA sequences of this sample code for an identical CDR3. This chain links TRBV9 with TRBJ2-1; 7 nucleotides line up with TRBD1. CDR3 length: 15 residues. With 0 bases clipped from V and 0 bases from J, the junction kept 0 bases outside the gene matches. The germline V gene encodes CDR1 SGDLS and CDR2 YYNGEE. CDR3 in amino acids: CASSVEGASYNEQFF. CDR3 nucleotide sequence: TGTGCCAGCAGCGTAGAGGGGGCCTCCTACAATGAGCAGTTCTTC.

This clone was counted many times. The chain recombines TRBV5-1 with TRBJ1-1; D uncertain. CDR1 is SGHRS, CDR2 YFSETQ, per germline. The germline V and J ends were trimmed by 2 bases and 4 bases, with 12 bases remaining between them. The CDR3 covers 14 residues. Written as DNA, the CDR3 is TGCGCCAGCAGCTTTGGCGGGGAGACCACTGAAGCTTTCTTT. This gives the protein CASSFGGETTEAFF.

This clone has at least ten counts. V usage is TRBV30 and J usage is TRBJ2-2; D is perhaps TRBD1 or TRBD2 (7 bases each). The germline V gene has CDR1 GTSNPN and CDR2 SVGIG (reference sequence). The CDR3 consists of 16 residues. V lost 5 bases and J 7 bases, leaving 23 bases between the germline ends. CDR3 nucleotide sequence: TGTGCCTGGTACCCCCAGGGGAGGGGGCTTGGCGGGGAGCTGTTTTTT. Translated: CAWYPQGRGLGGELFF.

This clone was seen just once. CDR3 amino acids: CASSDPEVSYTF. In nucleotides, the CDR3 is TGTGCCAGCAGTGATCCGGAGGTGAGCTACACCTTC. The J gene is TRBJ1-2, the V gene TRBV2; D remains ambiguous. This CDR3 has 12 amino acids. CDR1 is SNHLY, CDR2 FYNNEI, per germline. The V gene lost 3 bases and the J gene lost 9 bases, with 11 bases spanning the gap.

This clone has at least ten counts. The chain employs TRBV10-1 and TRBJ2-3; D gene ambiguous. The length of the CDR3 is 17 residues. V lost 7 bases and J 6 bases, leaving 26 bases between the germline ends. Germline V lookup: CDR1 WNHNN, CDR2 SYGVQD (reference sequence). The CDR3 DNA is TGCGCCAGCAAACCTCATTCCACTCAAGAAAAAGGGGATACGCAGTATTTT. It codes for CASKPHSTQEKGDTQYF.

The chain joins TRBV7-9 to TRBJ1-1, with 8 nucleotides matching TRBD1. Germline V CDR1 and CDR2: SEHNR, FQNEAQ (reference sequence). After removal of 0 bases from V and 4 bases from J, the junction contained 4 bases not matched to a gene. The CDR3 totals 15 residues. The CDR3 region is CASSLALDRATEAFF. The DNA of the CDR3 is TGTGCCAGCAGCTTAGCCCTGGACAGGGCCACTGAAGCTTTCTTT.

The rearrangement links TRBV6-1 to TRBJ1-5; TRBD1 matches at 9 bases. The germline CDR1 and CDR2 sequences are MNHNS and SASEGT. V shed 2 bases, J shed 6 bases, and the junction held 8 bases outside the gene matches. CDR3 length: 16 residues. This CDR3 is CASSETVTGGGQPQHF. The CDR3 coding sequence is TGTGCCAGCAGTGAAACGGTGACAGGGGGAGGTCAGCCCCAGCATTTT.

The chain carries TRBV4-2 and TRBJ2-7; D may be TRBD2 (6 bases). Per the germline V gene, CDR1 is LGHNA and CDR2 is YNFKEQ. The V end was cut by 1 base, the J end by 2 bases, with 6 bases between. The CDR3 is made up of 13 amino acids. The CDR3 DNA follows: TGTGCCAGCAGCCAAGGCGGGACCTACGAGCAGTACTTC. Residues: CASSQGGTYEQYF.

The chain employs TRBV5-1 and TRBJ2-3; 12 positions match TRBD1. Per the germline V gene, CDR1 is SGHRS and CDR2 is YFSETQ. After removal of 2 bases from V and 4 bases from J, the junction contained 5 bases not matched to a gene. CDR3 length: 16 amino acids. CDR3 protein: CASSFGTGGVADTQYF. CDR3 nucleotides: TGCGCCAGCAGCTTCGGGACAGGGGGCGTAGCAGATACGCAGTATTTT.

This chain links TRBV28 with TRBJ1-1; 9 positions match TRBD1. V was pared by 6 bases and J by 7 bases, with 9 bases of the junction left unmatched. This CDR3 comprises 14 residues. Looked up from germline, CDR1 is MDHEN and CDR2 is SYDVKM. The CDR3 reads CASRSGQGPLEAFF. The CDR3 region has the DNA TGTGCCAGCAGATCCGGACAGGGGCCACTTGAAGCTTTCTTT.

This CDR3 reads CASSSNSYGYTF. The CDR3 region has the DNA TGTGCCAGCAGCTCTAACTCCTATGGCTACACCTTC. The V call is TRBV5-6, the J call TRBJ1-2; D remains unclear. The germline V gene has CDR1 SGHDT and CDR2 YYEEEE. This CDR3 region has 12 residues. V was pared by 3 bases and J by 4 bases, with 7 bases between.

CDR3 region: CASSLSRGSGNTIYF. As DNA, the CDR3 is TGTGCCAGCAGCTTAAGTAGGGGCAGTGGAAACACCATATATTTT. The chain uses TRBV7-9 and TRBJ1-3; a weak D match, TRBD1 (5 bases). CDR1 and CDR2 (germline): SEHNR, FQNEAQ (reference sequence). Trimming left V 2 bases short and J 3 bases short, with 11 bases between. The CDR3 contains 15 residues.

The chain couples TRBV6-8 to TRBJ2-1; 8 nucleotides match TRBD2. Unmatched junction bases numbered 8, after V lost 0 bases and J lost 7 bases. The CDR3 totals 16 residues. CDR1 is MNHGY and CDR2 is SAAAGT in the germline V gene. The CDR3 region has the DNA TGTGCCAGCAGTTACTCCGGGACTAGAGAGGCGAATGAGCAGTTCTTC. Its translation is CASSYSGTREANEQFF.

The CDR3 protein is CASSLSSGGEQYF. CDR3 DNA sequence: TGTGCCAGCAGCCTGAGCTCGGGAGGCGAGCAGTACTTC. The chain uses TRBV4-2 and TRBJ2-7; TRBD2 matches 7 bases. Germline CDR1 reads LGHNA; CDR2 reads YNFKEQ. The CDR3 totals 13 residues. J was trimmed by 6 bases and V by 4 bases; bases with no gene match: 6.

V and J are TRBV10-3 and TRBJ2-7; D perhaps matches TRBD2 (6 bases). Trimming shortened V by 11 bases and J by 0 bases, and 8 bases separated the two germline ends. The CDR3 covers 11 residues. Germline V CDR1 and CDR2: ENHRY, SYGVKD. CDR3 region: CACGASYEQYF. In DNA form, the CDR3 reads TGTGCCTGCGGGGCCTCCTACGAGCAGTACTTC.

V is TRBV30 and J is TRBJ2-7; no firm D call. CDR3 length: 13 residues. Trimming pared 0 bases from V and 1 base from J, leaving 7 bases between. The germline CDR1 and CDR2 sequences are GTSNPN and SVGIG (reference sequence). In nucleotides, the CDR3 is TGTGCCTGGAGTGTGGCGGATTCCTACGAGCAGTACTTC. Protein sequence: CAWSVADSYEQYF.